What follows are 3 T cell receptor beta chains derived from one specimen sequenced in a study of cytomegalovirus exposure and HLA in healthy donors. Primers included in the PCR were 60 Vbeta and 13 Jbeta primers. The repertoire was sequenced with immunoSEQ multiplex PCR; TCRdb's copy has only in-frame clones and lacks some. The table has 75,000 to 90,000 clones, about 79% seen once. The material sequenced was PBMCs. These receptors were obtained from a male donor in good health and CMV-seropositive.

The J gene is TRBJ1-6, the V gene TRBV5-1; 9 positions match TRBD1. In germline, CDR1 is SGHRS, CDR2 YFSETQ. Losses at the gene ends were 2 bases for V and 3 bases for J; bases not matched to a gene: 12. The CDR3 consists of 19 residues. In DNA, the CDR3 is TGCGCCAGCAGCTTTCCCGGGACAGGGCCTCAGAACTATAATTCACCCCTCCACTTT. It codes for CASSFPGTGPQNYNSPLHF.

This clone was counted only a few times. V usage is TRBV4-3 and J usage is TRBJ1-2; a weak D match, TRBD1 (6 bases). CDR3 length equals 17 residues. Looked up from germline, CDR1 is LGHNA and CDR2 is YSLEER. Trimming removed 0 bases from V and 5 bases from J, with 19 bases in between. The CDR3 region is CASSQEAGVLPRYGYTF. DNA of the CDR3: TGCGCCAGCAGCCAAGAGGCAGGGGTACTTCCGAGATATGGCTACACCTTC.

CDR3 sequence: CASSYSGTGATNEKLFF. The CDR3 DNA follows: TGTGCCAGCAGTTATTCAGGGACAGGAGCAACTAATGAAAAACTGTTTTTT. The J gene is TRBJ1-4, the V gene TRBV27, with 8 bases aligning to TRBD1. The CDR3 is 17 residues long. Germline CDR1 MNHEY, CDR2 SMNVEV (reference sequence). Trimming at V came to 4 bases and at J to 0 bases, leaving 7 bases not matched to a gene.